The following is a TCR beta chain sequence with its context. Clones were sequenced by immunoSEQ multiplex PCR, and TCRdb holds only the in-frame ones, with some missing. The table records 90,000 to 150,000 clones, 80% to 90% of them present only once. This record belongs to a study of OX40 agonist ivuxolimab in advanced cancers. The CDR3 contains 14 residues. CDR1 and CDR2 (germline): MNHNY, SVGAGI (reference sequence). V was clipped by 7 bases and J by 7 bases, with 19 bases between them. This sequence joins TRBV6-6 and TRBJ1-2; possibly TRBD1 for D (5 bases). The material was CD4+ or CD8+ T cells sorted from blood, obtained in a trial of the OX40 agonist ivuxolimab. This TCR was recovered from an adult with an advanced solid tumor such as melanoma, head and neck, liver or kidney cancer. CDR3 sequence (DNA): TGTGCCAGCACCCAAGGGCAGGGTTCGAGTGGCTACACCTTC. This codes for CASTQGQGSSGYTF.